This T cell receptor (beta chain) was captured in a study of ipilimumab plus nivolumab after autologous stem cell transplantation (dated by TCRdb to the early 2020s). For context, the study as a whole: The median number of doses received by trial patients was 4 to 6 for ipilimumab and about 8 for nivolumab. The trial enrolled patients with high-risk diffuse large B cell lymphoma, mature T cell lymphoma, or multiple myeloma undergoing autologous transplant. The intent-to-treat population of the trial was made up of about 37 patients. Included in the myeloma cohort were high-risk transplant-naive patients as well as patients relapsing within 3 years of a first autologous transplant. General conclusions and limits of the study: Per the authors, a biologic rationale for further study of the post-transplant checkpoint inhibition approach was offered by T cell receptor repertoire, regulatory T cell phenotype and gut microbiota profiles. Combined checkpoint inhibition as post-transplant consolidation was concluded by the authors to appear tolerable.

Ipilimumab was given at 1 mg/kg intravenously on day 1 of selected weeks, and checkpoint therapy started 14 to 28 days after autologous transplant. The nivolumab dose was 3 mg/kg intravenously, delivered on day 1 of weeks 1, 4, 7, 10, and every two weeks through week 26. Combined checkpoint inhibition with ipilimumab and nivolumab as consolidation after autologous stem cell transplantation was tested in a Phase Ib clinical trial. Preparation of the library involved the immunoSEQ multiplex PCR assay. TCRdb re-hosts the immuneACCESS table, in-frame sequences only. Its copies lack some clones; in the studies checked, an unresolved V gene accounts for under half of them, and the cause for the rest is not known. The sample profile shows 37,000 or so clones; roughly 92% of them were found once. The biggest ten clones account for over 0.85% of the sample. V loses 1 base, J loses 0 bases, and the germline ends lie 12 bases apart. The CDR3 covers 16 residues, taking in both the cysteine and the phenylalanine. The kept DNA is CDR3 alone, 48 bases in frame from the first base. In the germline V gene, CDR1 corresponds to WSHSY and CDR2 to SAAADI.

Turning to this clone: Its antigen is not yet known. Base qualities are not at hand, and no much larger clone is one base apart.

The rearranged segments are TRBV10-2 and TRBJ2-5; D gene: possibly TRBD2, on 7 matching bases. This TCR derives from a male donor with multiple myeloma. The material sequenced was PBMCs, taken in a trial of ipilimumab plus nivolumab as post-transplant consolidation. At the DNA level, the sequence is TGCGCCAGCAGTGAGTGGGGGGGGCAAAACCAAGAGACCCAGTACTTC. The encoded protein is CASSEWGGQNQETQYF.